The 27 T cell receptor beta chains below come from one sample, sequenced in a study of human T cells and chemical hapten exposure. TCRdb fed the RACE reads into MiXCR, producing one record per CDR3 protein. The sample has about 40,000 distinct CDR3 sequences, approximately 3.4% seen once. The time point: patch test 2, 6 weeks after DPC sensitization. Treatment meaning: therapeutic diphenylcyclopropenone sensitization with weekly scalp DPC. The specimen was whole blood, collected in connection with sensitization to the hapten diphenylcyclopropenone (DPC). These receptors originate from a man in his forties or fifties with alopecia areata. Some clones in this sample may be carry-over from other donors' samples.

This clonotype was picked up a small number of times. The V call is TRBV9, the J call TRBJ2-7, with 11 bases matching TRBD2. Germline lookup yields CDR1 SGDLS and CDR2 YYNGEE. The CDR3 sequence is 17 residues long. The ends lost 0 bases at V and 5 bases at J; junction bases unmatched: 10. CDR3 nucleotide sequence: TGTGCCAGCAGCGTAGTCGGATCACCGGGACTAGCGGACGAGCAGTACTTC. It yields the protein CASSVVGSPGLADEQYF.

About this clonotype itself: A much more abundant neighbour one base away suggests this may be a read error. The genes are TRBV6-2 or TRBV6-3 and TRBJ2-5, with D unresolved. V lost 6 bases and J 5 bases, leaving 7 bases between the germline ends. The CDR3 extends over 11 amino acids. Germline V gives CDR1 MNHEY, CDR2 SVGEGT. CDR3 bases: TGTGCCAGCAGCTGCCGGGAGACCCAGTACTTC. It translates to CASSCRETQYF.

The V call is TRBV6-5, the J call TRBJ2-7, with 8 bases that match TRBD2. The CDR3 covers 16 residues. Germline trimming cut 2 bases from V and 3 bases from J; bases unmatched to any gene: 9. Germline loops: CDR1 MNHEY, CDR2 SVGAGI. The CDR3 DNA reads TGTGCCAGCAGTTACAATGAAGCGGGAGTTTTCTACGAGCAGTACTTC. Its translation is CASSYNEAGVFYEQYF.

In this sample, this clonotype turned up many times. V usage is TRBV12-3 or TRBV12-4 and J usage is TRBJ2-7; the match to TRBD2 covers 10 bases. Trimming cost V 7 bases and J 7 bases; bases outside gene matches: 4. This CDR3 contains 12 residues. The CDR3: CASKREGLEQYF. The CDR3 DNA sequence: TGTGCCAGCAAGCGGGAGGGCCTGGAGCAGTACTTC.

The table lists this clonotype with many counts. V is TRBV11-2 and J is TRBJ1-5; no definite D call. CDR1 is SGHAT and CDR2 is FQNNGV in the germline V gene. The CDR3 sequence is 13 residues long. Trimming removed 2 bases at V and 0 bases at J, with 2 bases between. CDR3 residues: CASSLNSNQPQHF. CDR3 nucleotides: TGTGCCAGCAGCTTAAATAGCAATCAGCCCCAGCATTTT.

This clonotype was observed many times. DNA of the CDR3: TGTGCCAGCAGTTCGTCGGGTTACGAGCAGTACTTC. This codes for CASSSSGYEQYF. This sequence joins TRBV27 and TRBJ2-7; D uncertain. Trimming took off 4 bases at V and 4 bases at J, with 8 bases between the two ends. The CDR3 is 12 amino acids. Germline V CDR1 and CDR2: MNHEY, SMNVEV (reference sequence).

The chain joins TRBV2 to TRBJ1-5, with 10 bases that match TRBD1. Trimming removed 5 bases from V and 6 bases from J; junction bases left unmatched: 7. Germline V gives CDR1 SNHLY, CDR2 FYNNEI. The CDR3 extends over 15 amino acids. The CDR3 DNA is TGTGCCAGCAGTCGGGACAGGGGATTGGGTCAGCCCCAGCATTTT. Its protein is CASSRDRGLGQPQHF.

This clonotype was seen at least ten times. The J gene is TRBJ1-1, the V gene TRBV29-1, with 8 positions matching TRBD1. The CDR3 has 13 residues. Germline trimming cut 3 bases from V and 0 bases from J; bases unmatched to any gene: 0. Germline V gene data show CDR1 as SQVTM and CDR2 as ANQGSEA. In DNA, the CDR3 is TGCAGCGTTGAGACAGGGGTGAACACTGAAGCTTTCTTT. It is translated as CSVETGVNTEAFF.

This clonotype was picked up a small number of times. This chain uses TRBV6-5 with TRBJ1-5, with 9 bases fitting TRBD1. V trimming: 2 bases; J trimming: 5 bases; junction bases outside the gene matches: 4. The CDR3 has 15 residues. CDR1 and CDR2 from the germline V gene are MNHEY and SVGAGI. This CDR3 is CASSYTWTGDQPQHF. The DNA of the CDR3 is TGTGCCAGCAGTTACACCTGGACAGGGGATCAGCCCCAGCATTTT.

This clonotype has a count of ten or more. The CDR3 DNA reads TGCAGTGCCCAACAGGGAGACGAGCAGTACTTC. Translation: CSAQQGDEQYF. The chain recombines TRBV20-1 with TRBJ2-7; tentatively, D is TRBD1 (6 bases). The CDR3 sequence is 11 residues long. V was pared by 6 bases and J by 5 bases, with 11 bases between. From germline, CDR1 is DFQATT and CDR2 SNEGSKA (reference sequence).

Only a few counts were recorded for this clonotype. This CDR3 is CSGGQGSKFDEQFF. DNA for the CDR3: TGCAGCGGGGGCCAGGGTTCTAAATTTGATGAGCAGTTCTTC. The chain recombines TRBV29-1 with TRBJ2-1; D may be TRBD1 (5 bases). V shed 7 bases and J shed 8 bases, with 21 bases lying between them. The V gene's germline CDR1 is SQVTM and CDR2 ANQGSEA. The CDR3 consists of 14 residues.

This clonotype came up many times. The genes are TRBV12-3 or TRBV12-4 and TRBJ2-1; 10 nucleotides match TRBD1. The junction had 6 bases not matched to a gene; V was cut back by 1 base and J by 6 bases. The CDR3 is 16 residues long. CDR3 nucleotide sequence: TGTGCCAGCAGTTTAGTCGGGACAGGGGCCTCCAATGAGCAGTTCTTC. This codes for CASSLVGTGASNEQFF.

Many counts were recorded for this clonotype. This chain links TRBV20-1 with TRBJ2-2; 9 bases align to TRBD2. Trimming cost V 0 bases and J 2 bases; bases outside gene matches: 4. CDR1 and CDR2 (germline): DFQATT, SNEGSKA (reference sequence). CDR3 length equals 16 residues. This chain's CDR3 is CSAREISGRNTGELFF. CDR3 in DNA: TGCAGTGCTAGAGAGATTAGCGGGAGAAACACCGGGGAGCTGTTTTTT.

CDR3 coding DNA: TGTGCCAGCAGTCCGGGACTTCAGACAGATACGCAGTATTTT. This sequence encodes CASSPGLQTDTQYF. V usage is TRBV12-3 or TRBV12-4 and J usage is TRBJ2-3; TRBD2 might be the D (6 bases). The CDR3 totals 14 residues. V lost 5 bases and J 3 bases, leaving 12 bases between the germline ends.

The gene calls are TRBV7-2 and TRBJ1-1; D is perhaps TRBD1 (5 bases). Trimming stripped 6 bases from V and 0 bases from J, with 8 bases between. CDR1 is SGHTA, CDR2 FQGNSA, per germline. CDR3 length: 13 amino acids. Here the CDR3 reads CASSVQVNTEAFF. In nucleotides, the CDR3 is TGTGCCAGCAGTGTACAGGTGAACACTGAAGCTTTCTTT.

This clonotype was seen at least ten times. The chain couples TRBV4-3 to TRBJ2-7; D might be TRBD2 (6 bases). V lost 1 base and J lost 4, with 17 bases in between. Germline CDR1 LGHNA, CDR2 YSLEER. The CDR3 has 16 residues. CDR3 sequence (DNA): TGCGCCAGCAGCCAAGTCTTAGCGGTCTCTCAGTACGAGCAGTACTTC. This codes for CASSQVLAVSQYEQYF.

In its sample, this clonotype was seen a few times. The CDR3 protein is CASSYSRTASETQYF. Written as DNA, the CDR3 is TGTGCCAGCAGTTACTCCAGGACTGCCTCGGAGACCCAGTACTTC. The chain recombines TRBV6-2 or TRBV6-3 with TRBJ2-5, with a possible D match to TRBD2 (5 bases). The CDR3 spans 15 residues. The V and J ends lost 0 bases and 5 bases respectively, with 13 bases between them. CDR1 and CDR2 from the germline V gene are MNHEY and SVGEGT.

Many counts were recorded for this clonotype. The V and J genes are TRBV4-1 and TRBJ2-3; TRBD1 agrees at 7 bases. V was clipped by 0 bases and J by 10 bases; unmatched bases: 4. Germline loops: CDR1 MGHRA, CDR2 YSYEKL. The CDR3 has 13 amino acids. This CDR3 reads CASSQDRGRAQYF. CDR3 DNA: TGCGCCAGCAGCCAAGATAGGGGGCGTGCGCAGTATTTT.

Ten or more counts support this clonotype. This chain connects TRBV4-3 to TRBJ1-5; D possibly corresponds to TRBD1 (5 bases). V shed 3 bases and J shed 5 bases, with 17 bases lying between them. CDR3 length: 16 amino acids. Germline-derived CDR1 and CDR2 are LGHNA and YSLEER. The chain's CDR3 is CASSQDTGTGYQPQHF. As DNA, the CDR3 is TGCGCCAGCAGCCAGGATACCGGGACGGGATATCAGCCCCAGCATTTT.

The table lists this clonotype with many counts. V is TRBV5-1 and J is TRBJ1-1; D not resolved. V was shortened by 5 bases and J by 3 bases, with 8 bases between the two germline ends. The CDR3 has 12 amino acids. Germline V lookup: CDR1 SGHRS, CDR2 YFSETQ. The CDR3 DNA is TGCGCCAGCAGGGAATGGGACACTGAAGCTTTCTTT. The encoded protein is CASREWDTEAFF.

This clonotype was observed many times. J is TRBJ1-5 and V is TRBV20-1; D unresolved. Trimming shortened V by 4 bases and J by 0 bases, and 16 bases separated the two germline ends. Germline V CDR1 and CDR2: DFQATT, SNEGSKA (reference sequence). The CDR3 spans 16 residues. The CDR3 DNA reads as TGCAGTGCTATGCGGGTCAAGGGTAATAGCAATCAGCCCCAGCATTTT. It is translated as CSAMRVKGNSNQPQHF.

This clonotype has ten or more counts. This chain links TRBV7-2 with TRBJ2-3, with a tentative D call TRBD1 (6 bases). V lost 5 bases, J lost 7 bases, and 13 bases lay in between. Germline V gene sequence: CDR1 SGHTA, CDR2 FQGNSA. CDR3 length equals 13 residues. The CDR3 coding sequence is TGTGCCAGCAGCCGAGGGGGACCGAATACGCAGTATTTT. This encodes CASSRGGPNTQYF. The complete variable domain, with remaining parts taken from reference TRBV7-2 and TRBJ2-3, reads GAGVSQSPSNKVTEKGKDVELRCDPISGHTALYWYRQSLGQGLEFLIYFQGNSAPDKSGLPSDRFSAERTGGSVSTLTIQRTQQEDSAVYLCASSRGGPNTQYFGPGTRLTVL.

Ten or more counts support this clonotype. The V gene is TRBV9, the J gene TRBJ2-1; 12 bases line up with TRBD2. The CDR3 is 16 amino acids. Looked up from germline, CDR1 is SGDLS and CDR2 is YYNGEE. Trimming removed 4 bases from V and 7 bases from J; junction bases left unmatched: 9. DNA of the CDR3: TGTGCCAGCAGCTTCGGGACTAGCGGGCTGGGTAATGAGCAGTTCTTC. This encodes CASSFGTSGLGNEQFF.

This clonotype was counted at least ten times. This sequence joins TRBV20-1 and TRBJ2-7; the D gene is possibly TRBD2 (6 bases). Germline values: CDR1 DFQATT, CDR2 SNEGSKA (reference sequence). Deletions cut 0 bases from V and 2 bases from J, with 14 bases between. The CDR3 is 15 residues long. The CDR3 region is CSARDRGTATYEQYF. The CDR3 nucleotides read TGCAGTGCTAGAGATCGGGGGACGGCAACCTACGAGCAGTACTTC.

In this sample, this clonotype turned up many times. The V and J genes are TRBV6-1 and TRBJ2-5, with D tentatively TRBD2 (7 bases). Trimming removed 6 bases from V and 5 bases from J, with 13 bases in between. The germline V gene encodes CDR1 MNHNS and CDR2 SASEGT. The CDR3 loop spans 13 amino acids. The CDR3 DNA sequence: TGTGCCAGCAGGGGGGGGGCGCGGGAGACCCAGTACTTC. It encodes CASRGGARETQYF.

This clonotype has ten or more counts. The V gene is TRBV20-1, the J gene TRBJ1-5, with 9 bases lining up with TRBD1. This CDR3 is built from 13 residues. V lost 3 bases, J lost 6 bases, and 3 bases stayed unmatched. Looked up from germline, CDR1 is DFQATT and CDR2 is SNEGSKA (reference sequence). CDR3 sequence (DNA): TGCAGTGCTAGCCGGGACAGGGCTCAGCCCCAGCATTTT. Amino acid sequence: CSASRDRAQPQHF.

This clonotype occurred many times. The chain joins TRBV20-1 to TRBJ2-7, with 8 bases aligning to TRBD1. V shed 0 bases, J shed 5 bases, and the junction held 9 bases outside the gene matches. The CDR3 covers 15 residues. Germline V gene data show CDR1 as DFQATT and CDR2 as SNEGSKA (reference sequence). The CDR3 DNA reads TGCAGTGCTAGAGAAATAGGACAGGGTCCCCACGAGCAGTACTTC. It encodes CSAREIGQGPHEQYF.